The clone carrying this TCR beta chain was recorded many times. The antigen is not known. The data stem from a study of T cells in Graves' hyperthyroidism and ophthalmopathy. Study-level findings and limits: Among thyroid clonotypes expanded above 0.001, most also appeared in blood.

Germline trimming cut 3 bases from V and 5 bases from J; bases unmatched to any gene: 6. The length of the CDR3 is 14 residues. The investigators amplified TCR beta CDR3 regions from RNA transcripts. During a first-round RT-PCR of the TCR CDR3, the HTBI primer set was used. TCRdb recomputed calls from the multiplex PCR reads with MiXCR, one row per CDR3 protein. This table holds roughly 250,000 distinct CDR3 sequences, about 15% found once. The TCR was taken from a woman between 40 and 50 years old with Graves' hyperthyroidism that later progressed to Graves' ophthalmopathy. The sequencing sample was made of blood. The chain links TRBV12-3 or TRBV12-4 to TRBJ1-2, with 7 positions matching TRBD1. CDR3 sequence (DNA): TGTGCCAGCAGTTTTGGGGGACAGACTTATGGCTACACCTTC. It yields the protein CASSFGGQTYGYTF.